One sample yielded the 23 T cell receptor beta chains listed below, sequenced in a study of cytomegalovirus exposure and HLA in healthy donors (TCRdb year 2017). Receptor libraries were prepared by the immunoSEQ multiplex PCR assay. For the multiplex PCR, a mixture combining 60 forward primers for TCR Vbeta segments and 13 reverse primers for TCR Jbeta segments was used. Drawn from immuneACCESS, this table holds only the in-frame rearrangements with V and J called that TCRdb kept. Clones are partly lost; checked studies trace under half to an unresolved V gene and leave the rest unexplained. For this sample the table gives roughly 160,000 clones, of which 75% to 90% were detected only once. The top ten constitute 7.5% to 10% of the sample. The source material was PBMCs. The receptors here all came from a man in his late teens or twenties in good health and CMV-seropositive.

This chain joins TRBV7-9 and TRBJ1-4; TRBD1 matches 9 bases. J lost 8 bases, V lost 5 bases, and 9 bases had no gene match. This CDR3 contains 15 residues. Germline V gene data show CDR1 as SEHNR and CDR2 as FQNEAQ (reference sequence). In DNA, the CDR3 is TGTGCCAGCAGCCAACCCGGGACAGGGAACGAAAAACTGTTTTTT. Protein: CASSQPGTGNEKLFF.

This clone was picked up a small number of times. CDR3 in amino acids: CASRGPGGTNTEAFF. The CDR3 DNA is TGCGCCAGCAGAGGCCCAGGGGGCACGAACACTGAAGCTTTCTTT. The genes are TRBV4-1 and TRBJ1-1; TRBD1 agrees at 8 bases. Germline-derived CDR1 and CDR2 are MGHRA and YSYEKL. This CDR3 is 15 amino acids long. Trimming at V came to 6 bases and at J to 1 base, leaving 7 bases not matched to a gene.

V and J are TRBV7-6 and TRBJ1-4; D gene unclear. Germline V CDR1 and CDR2: SGHVS, FNYEAQ. The CDR3 length is 16 residues. V shed 2 bases and J shed 0 bases, with 10 bases lying between them. The DNA of the CDR3 is TGTGCCAGCAGCTTACGTAGTTCCGCAACTAATGAAAAACTGTTTTTT. This encodes CASSLRSSATNEKLFF.

The rearrangement uses TRBV30 and TRBJ2-7, with D possibly being TRBD1 (6 bases). Germline V CDR1 and CDR2: GTSNPN, SVGIG (reference sequence). The CDR3 extends over 12 amino acids. Between the trimmed V and J ends, which lost 8 bases and 1 base, there was a span of 12 bases. CDR3 coding DNA: TGTGCCAAGGACAGCGCTTCCTACGAGCAGTACTTC. Translation gives CAKDSASYEQYF.

The chain uses TRBV5-1 and TRBJ2-1; TRBD1 aligns across 7 bases. CDR1 is SGHRS and CDR2 is YFSETQ in the germline V gene. There are 14 residues in the CDR3. Trimming at V came to 4 bases and at J to 4 bases, leaving 5 bases not matched to a gene. This CDR3 is CASSPPGQYNEQFF. The CDR3 DNA follows: TGCGCCAGCAGCCCCCCGGGACAGTACAATGAGCAGTTCTTC.

The rearrangement uses TRBV2 and TRBJ1-2; 7 nucleotides agree with TRBD1. The length of the CDR3 is 13 residues. Germline V lookup: CDR1 SNHLY, CDR2 FYNNEI. The trim removed 6 bases at V and 7 bases at J, leaving 8 bases unmatched. CDR3 nucleotides: TGTGCCAGCAGGACACCGGACAGGAGTGGCTACACCTTC. It is translated as CASRTPDRSGYTF. The entire variable domain, with the rest obtained from reference TRBV2 and TRBJ1-2, is as follows: EPEVTQTPSHQVTQMGQEVILRCVPISNHLYFYWYRQILGQKVEFLVSFYNNEISEKSEIFDDQFSVERPDGSNFTLKIRSTKLEDSAMYFCASRTPDRSGYTFGSGTRLTVV.

This clone was counted between two and nine times. The chain employs TRBV18 and TRBJ1-1, with 7 bases that match TRBD1. Trimming removed 3 bases from V and 4 bases from J; junction bases left unmatched: 14. Germline V gives CDR1 KGHSH, CDR2 LQKENI. CDR3 length equals 17 residues. CDR3 in DNA: TGTGCCAGCTCACCGACAGGGAAAGGGGCACCAGGCACTGAAGCTTTCTTT. Its protein product is CASSPTGKGAPGTEAFF.

This chain uses TRBV7-9 with TRBJ2-7, with D possibly being TRBD1 (5 bases). The V end was cut by 5 bases, the J end by 0 bases, with 11 bases between. The V gene's germline CDR1 is SEHNR and CDR2 FQNEAQ (reference sequence). This CDR3 is 14 amino acids long. CDR3 in amino acids: CASSEDTFSYEQYF. CDR3 bases: TGTGCCAGCAGCGAGGACACGTTCTCCTACGAGCAGTACTTC.

The chain couples TRBV5-1 to TRBJ2-7; 9 bases agree with TRBD2. J was trimmed by 3 bases and V by 0 bases; bases with no gene match: 13. The CDR3 sequence is 18 residues long. Per germline, CDR1 SGHRS and CDR2 YFSETQ. CDR3 protein: CASSLGQELLAGYYEQYF. CDR3 sequence (DNA): TGCGCCAGCAGCTTGGGACAGGAGTTGCTAGCGGGGTACTACGAGCAGTACTTC.

The chain recombines TRBV9 with TRBJ2-7; D may be TRBD2 (6 bases). Germline V lookup: CDR1 SGDLS, CDR2 YYNGEE. The CDR3 runs 12 residues. Trimming took 3 bases from V and 6 from J, leaving 10 bases between them. The CDR3 bases are TGTGCCAGCAGCGGGCGGGGAAGCGAGCAGTACTTC. Translation: CASSGRGSEQYF.

The chain employs TRBV7-9 and TRBJ1-2; a possible D gene is TRBD1 (5 bases). V lost 6 bases, J lost 4 bases, and 27 bases lay in between. The CDR3 length is 18 residues. CDR1 and CDR2 from the germline V gene are SEHNR and FQNEAQ (reference sequence). The DNA for the CDR3 is TGTGCCAGCAGTTCTTCAAATACCGGGACTCCCGGGAGCTATGGCTACACCTTC. It translates to CASSSSNTGTPGSYGYTF.

This clone was seen only a few times. The V call is TRBV6-5, the J call TRBJ2-1; 9 bases are shared with TRBD2. Germline CDR1 is MNHEY and CDR2 is SVGAGI. The CDR3 totals 14 residues. With V trimmed by 6 bases and J by 13 bases, 13 bases remained unmatched. CDR3 coding DNA: TGTGCCAGCAGCCGTCCCGGACTAGCGCTCATACAGTTCTTC. Protein product: CASSRPGLALIQFF.

A few counts support this clone. V gene TRBV7-2 combines with J gene TRBJ1-1, with D maybe TRBD1 (6 bases). Trimming left V 3 bases short and J 1 base short, with 12 bases between. Per germline, CDR1 SGHTA and CDR2 FQGNSA. This CDR3 is 15 amino acids long. In DNA form, the CDR3 reads TGTGCCAGCAGCTTCCTGGGCAGGGGGAACACTGAAGCTTTCTTT. Translating gives CASSFLGRGNTEAFF.

V is TRBV6-6 and J is TRBJ1-2; TRBD1 matches 8 bases. V shed 6 bases, J shed 8 bases, and the junction held 11 bases outside the gene matches. The CDR3 spans 14 residues. Germline values: CDR1 MNHNY, CDR2 SVGAGI (reference sequence). CDR3: CASSPMDRVTGYTF. CDR3 in DNA: TGTGCCAGCAGCCCAATGGACAGGGTTACCGGCTACACCTTC.

This sequence joins TRBV6-6 and TRBJ1-6; 10 bases match TRBD1. The germline V gene encodes CDR1 MNHNY and CDR2 SVGAGI (reference sequence). With V trimmed by 6 bases and J by 4 bases, 3 bases remained unmatched. This CDR3 comprises 15 residues. The chain's CDR3 is CASRGQGSYNSPLHF. The DNA of the CDR3 is TGTGCCAGCAGGGGACAGGGGAGTTATAATTCACCCCTCCACTTT.

This rearrangement joins TRBV2 to TRBJ1-4, with 9 bases aligning to TRBD1. Germline lookup yields CDR1 SNHLY and CDR2 FYNNEI. The CDR3 has 15 residues. The V segment lost 6 bases and the J segment 4 bases; nucleotides outside the gene matches: 6. The CDR3 DNA sequence: TGTGCCAGCAGGAAGGAGGGACAGGGTAATGAAAAACTGTTTTTT. Translation: CASRKEGQGNEKLFF.

This chain uses TRBV13 with TRBJ2-5; 10 bases align to TRBD2. Judging by the DNA end, TRBJ2-7 fits better; the J call may be wrong. The CDR3 runs 15 residues. The germline V gene encodes CDR1 PRHDT and CDR2 FYEKMQ (reference sequence). The CDR3: CASRRALAGAYEQYF. CDR3 coding DNA: TGTGCCAGCAGGAGGGCCCTAGCGGGGGCCTACGAGCAGTACTTC.

Notes on this clone: One end of the junction is discordant with germline, which a read error may explain. The V gene is TRBV7-7, the J gene TRBJ2-5, with 13 bases fitting TRBD2. The CDR3 is 15 residues long. Germline CDR1 SSHAT, CDR2 FNYEAQ (reference sequence). This chain's CDR3 is CASSLTSGGQETQYF. CDR3 nucleotide sequence: TGTGCTAGCAGCTTGACTAGCGGGGGGCAAGAGACCCAGTACTTC.

This clone was seen only once. The V call is TRBV29-1, the J call TRBJ2-3; TRBD2 matches at 10 bases. Unmatched junction bases numbered 3, after V lost 4 bases and J lost 5 bases. Germline V lookup: CDR1 SQVTM, CDR2 ANQGSEA. This CDR3 contains 13 residues. CDR3 region: CSVAGLAKDTQYF. The CDR3 DNA is TGCAGCGTTGCGGGACTAGCGAAAGATACGCAGTATTTT.

Details on this clone: Distinct nucleotide sequences in the sample also encode this CDR3. This chain joins TRBV7-9 and TRBJ1-3; 10 positions agree with TRBD1. Germline assignment: CDR1 SEHNR and CDR2 FQNEAQ (reference sequence). The CDR3 totals 15 residues. Germline trimming cut 4 bases from V and 3 bases from J; bases unmatched to any gene: 3. In DNA form, the CDR3 reads TGTGCCAGCAGCTCCGGACAGGGGGATGGAAACACCATATATTTT. It is translated as CASSSGQGDGNTIYF.

The chain is built from TRBV7-2 and TRBJ2-3; no definite D call. In germline, CDR1 is SGHTA, CDR2 FQGNSA. V was clipped by 5 bases and J by 2 bases, with 8 bases between them. This CDR3 is built from 13 residues. CDR3 in DNA: TGTGCCAGCAGCCCCTATTACACAGATACGCAGTATTTT. This encodes CASSPYYTDTQYF.

The chain has TRBV30 and TRBJ1-1; 8 bases fit TRBD1. Germline V CDR1 and CDR2: GTSNPN, SVGIG (reference sequence). V trimming: 5 bases; J trimming: 3 bases; junction bases outside the gene matches: 8. CDR3 size: 14 residues. CDR3 loop: CAWGYRGGDTEAFF. The DNA of the CDR3 is TGTGCCTGGGGCTACAGGGGGGGGGACACTGAAGCTTTCTTT.

The chain links TRBV10-1 to TRBJ2-1, with TRBD1 matching over 7 bases. Germline V gives CDR1 WNHNN, CDR2 SYGVQD (reference sequence). CDR3 length equals 14 residues. After removal of 4 bases from V and 7 bases from J, the junction contained 7 bases not matched to a gene. The chain's CDR3 is CASSGQGPQNEQFF. In nucleotides, the CDR3 is TGCGCCAGCAGTGGACAGGGCCCACAGAATGAGCAGTTCTTC.